The next 13 T cell receptor beta chains were all read from a single sample in a study of T cell clonality in common variable immunodeficiency. The repertoire was sequenced with immunoSEQ multiplex PCR; TCRdb's copy has only in-frame clones and lacks some. Listed for the sample are tens of thousands of clones, none seen a single time. Sequencing was carried out using peripheral blood mononuclear cells. The receptors come from a person aged 18-70 years in good health.

Many counts were recorded for this clone. From the germline J gene comes the end of the CDR3, since the read stops 3 residues before it. This chain connects TRBV13 to TRBJ2-3; D call uncertain. The V gene's germline CDR1 is PRHDT and CDR2 FYEKMQ (reference sequence). With 8 bases removed from V and 6 bases from J, the gap between germline ends came to 12 bases. The CDR3 runs 12 residues. CDR3 DNA (partial): TGTGCCAGCGGGCTGTCCGGCGATACG. Translation gives CASGLSGDT. From start to end, the CDR3 is CASGLSGDTQYF.

This clone was picked up many times. The CDR3 is cut off 3 residues early in the read; its end comes from the germline J gene. This chain links TRBV30 with TRBJ1-2, with TRBD1 identical over 7 bases. The CDR3 totals 13 residues. With 5 bases clipped from V and 1 base from J, the junction kept 4 bases outside the gene matches. Germline CDR1 and CDR2: GTSNPN and SVGIG (reference sequence). Incomplete CDR3 DNA: TGTGCCTGGGAGACAGGGATTAACTATGGC. Protein sequence: CAWETGINYG. The full CDR3 reads CAWETGINYGYTF.

This clone showed up many times. Read coverage stops 3 residues before the CDR3 terminus; the germline J gene supplies the remainder. This rearrangement joins TRBV6-1 to TRBJ2-3; the match to TRBD2 covers 8 bases. Germline V gene sequence: CDR1 MNHNS, CDR2 SASEGT. Germline trimming cut 0 bases from V and 1 base from J; bases unmatched to any gene: 0. This CDR3 contains 15 residues. The DNA read from the CDR3 is TGTGCCAGCAGTGAAGCAGCGGGGGGCACAGATACG. This sequence encodes CASSEAAGGTDT. The whole CDR3 reads CASSEAAGGTDTQYF.

This clone was seen many times. The read terminates 3 residues ahead of where the CDR3 ends, so the germline J gene completes it. The chain couples TRBV4-1 to TRBJ2-3, with D possibly TRBD1 on 5 matching bases. Trimming took 4 bases from V and 0 from J, leaving 11 bases between them. The CDR3 has 15 amino acids. CDR1 and CDR2 from the germline V gene are MGHRA and YSYEKL. The CDR3 sequence: CASSLLRASTDTQYF. The covered CDR3 bases are TGCGCCAGCAGCCTACTCAGGGCTAGCACAGATACG.

This clone has ten or more counts. The read comes to an end 3 residues before the CDR3 does, leaving the germline J gene to fill in the end. The rearrangement links TRBV5-1 to TRBJ2-2; D might be TRBD2 (5 bases). The V end was cut by 3 bases, the J end by 0 bases, with 12 bases between. CDR1 and CDR2 from the germline V gene are SGHRS and YFSETQ. This CDR3 comprises 16 residues. Incomplete CDR3 DNA: TGCGCCAGCAGCTACCCCGGCGGGTCGAACACCGGGGAG. Protein sequence: CASSYPGGSNTGE. The CDR3 in full is CASSYPGGSNTGELFF.

This clone appeared many times. The CDR3 end is not reached by the read, which stops 3 residues before it; the germline J gene fills it in. The chain uses TRBV20-1 and TRBJ1-1; 9 bases align to TRBD1. V lost 3 bases and J lost 2; bases outside the gene matches: 4. The CDR3 is made up of 14 amino acids. The V gene's germline CDR1 is DFQATT and CDR2 SNEGSKA (reference sequence). The CDR3 spells CSASRTGVNTEAFF. CDR3 DNA, as far as it was read: TGCAGTGCTAGTAGGACAGGGGTAAACACTGAA.

The sample holds many counts of this clone. Sequencing ends 3 residues short of the CDR3 end; the germline J gene provides the rest. The chain couples TRBV9 to TRBJ2-3, with TRBD2 as a possible D gene (5 bases). The CDR3 is made up of 16 amino acids. CDR1 is SGDLS, CDR2 YYNGEE, per germline. V was trimmed by 0 bases and J by 1 base, leaving 12 bases between them. CDR3 loop: CASSVVAGLGTDTQYF. CDR3 DNA (partial): TGTGCCAGCAGCGTAGTTGCGGGTCTGGGCACAGATACG.

This clone has at least ten counts. The read ends 3 residues shy of where the CDR3 ends; the end is completed using the germline J gene. The V call is TRBV19, the J call TRBJ1-3; possible D gene TRBD1, 5 bases. The CDR3 loop spans 17 amino acids. V was trimmed by 1 base and J by 1 base, leaving 14 bases between them. Germline V gives CDR1 LNHDA, CDR2 SQIVND (reference sequence). CDR3 DNA, as far as it was read: TGTGCCAGTAGTATAGGGCGTCAGGGCACGTCTGGAAACACC. Translating it yields CASSIGRQGTSGNT. The entire CDR3 sequence reads CASSIGRQGTSGNTIYF.

This clone has ten or more counts. The CDR3 end falls 3 residues outside the read, so it is completed with the germline J gene. The chain uses TRBV7-3 and TRBJ1-1; D is unclear. The V and J ends lost 1 base and 1 base respectively, with 10 bases between them. The CDR3 is made up of 15 amino acids. CDR1 SGHTA and CDR2 FQGTGA come from the germline V gene. CDR3 DNA (partial): TGTGCCAGCAGCTTAAGGTACGCAGAGAACACTGAA. Its protein is CASSLRYAENTE. The entire CDR3 is CASSLRYAENTEAFF.

In its sample, this clone was seen many times. The CDR3 extends 3 residues past the end of the read, so its final part is completed from the germline J gene. The chain is built from TRBV20-1 and TRBJ1-2; perhaps TRBD1 as D (5 bases). Looked up from germline, CDR1 is DFQATT and CDR2 is SNEGSKA (reference sequence). This CDR3 is 10 amino acids long. The ends were cut back, 5 bases at V and 7 bases at J, with 8 bases in the middle. This CDR3 reads CSAQGGGYTF. The covered CDR3 bases are TGCAGTGCTCAGGGCGGTGGC.

In its sample, this clone was seen many times. From the germline J gene comes the end of the CDR3, since the read stops 3 residues before it. This chain connects TRBV6-2 or TRBV6-3 to TRBJ1-5, with 10 bases that match TRBD1. CDR1 and CDR2 (germline): MNHEY, SVGEGT. The ends lost 6 bases at V and 2 bases at J; junction bases unmatched: 7. The CDR3 is 16 residues long. The CDR3: CASSQTGTGGNQPQHF. CDR3 DNA, as far as it was read: TGTGCCAGCAGCCAAACTGGGACAGGGGGCAATCAGCCC.

This clone was seen repeatedly, ten times or more. From the germline J gene comes the end of the CDR3, since the read stops 3 residues before it. The rearrangement uses TRBV20-1 and TRBJ1-5; possible D gene TRBD1, 5 bases. Germline V CDR1 and CDR2: DFQATT, SNEGSKA (reference sequence). This CDR3 contains 15 residues. The V end was cut by 7 bases, the J end by 2 bases, with 18 bases between. CDR3 sequence reads: CSVQGLGGGNQPQHF. CDR3 DNA, as far as it was read: TGCAGTGTTCAAGGGTTGGGAGGGGGCAATCAGCCC.

This clone has more than one count but fewer than ten. The missing CDR3 end, 3 residues past where the read stops, is filled in from the germline J gene. The chain uses TRBV18 and TRBJ2-5; D is possibly TRBD1 (6 bases). This CDR3 contains 18 residues. Trimming removed 6 bases from V and 5 bases from J, with 28 bases in between. Germline CDR1 is KGHSH and CDR2 is LQKENI. The CDR3 loop reads CASSPGRRKGLRGETQYF. The sequenced CDR3 bases are TGTGCCAGCTCCCCAGGGCGTCGTAAAGGCTTAAGGGGGGAGACC.